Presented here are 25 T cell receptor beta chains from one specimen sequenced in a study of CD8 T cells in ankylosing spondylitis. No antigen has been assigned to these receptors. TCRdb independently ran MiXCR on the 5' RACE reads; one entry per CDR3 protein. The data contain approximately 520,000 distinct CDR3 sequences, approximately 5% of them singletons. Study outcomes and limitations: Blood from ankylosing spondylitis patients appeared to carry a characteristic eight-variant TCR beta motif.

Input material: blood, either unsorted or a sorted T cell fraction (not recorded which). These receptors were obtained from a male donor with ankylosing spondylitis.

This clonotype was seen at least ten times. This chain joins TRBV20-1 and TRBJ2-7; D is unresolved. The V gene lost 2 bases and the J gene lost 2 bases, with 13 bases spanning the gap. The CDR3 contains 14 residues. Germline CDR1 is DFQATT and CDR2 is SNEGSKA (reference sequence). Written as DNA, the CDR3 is TGCAGTGCTAGATCTGCCTTAGGGACCTACGAGCAGTACTTC. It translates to CSARSALGTYEQYF.

CDR3 DNA sequence: TGTGCCAGCAAAGCGGGGGGAGATACGCAGTATTTT. Its protein product is CASKAGGDTQYF. V is TRBV6-2 or TRBV6-3 and J is TRBJ2-3; 9 positions match TRBD2. The V segment lost 7 bases and the J segment 5 bases; nucleotides outside the gene matches: 1. The CDR3 is 12 residues long. Germline loops: CDR1 MNHEY, CDR2 SVGEGT.

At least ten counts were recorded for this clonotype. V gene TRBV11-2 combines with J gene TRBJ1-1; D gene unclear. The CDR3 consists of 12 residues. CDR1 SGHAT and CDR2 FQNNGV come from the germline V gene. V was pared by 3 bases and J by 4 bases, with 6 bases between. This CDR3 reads CASSFVRTEAFF. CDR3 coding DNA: TGTGCCAGCAGCTTCGTCCGCACTGAAGCTTTCTTT.

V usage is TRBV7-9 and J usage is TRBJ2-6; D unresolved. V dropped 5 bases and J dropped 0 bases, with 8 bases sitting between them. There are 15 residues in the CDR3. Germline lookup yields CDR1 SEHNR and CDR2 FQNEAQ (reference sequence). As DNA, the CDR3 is TGTGCCAGCAGCCAGGACCTCTCTGGGGCCAACGTCCTGACTTTC. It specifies CASSQDLSGANVLTF.

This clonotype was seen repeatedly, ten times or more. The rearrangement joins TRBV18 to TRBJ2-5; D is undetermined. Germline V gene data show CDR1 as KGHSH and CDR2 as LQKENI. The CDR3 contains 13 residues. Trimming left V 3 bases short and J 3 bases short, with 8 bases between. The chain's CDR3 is CASSPSREETQYF. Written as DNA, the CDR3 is TGTGCCAGCTCACCCTCTCGGGAAGAGACCCAGTACTTC.

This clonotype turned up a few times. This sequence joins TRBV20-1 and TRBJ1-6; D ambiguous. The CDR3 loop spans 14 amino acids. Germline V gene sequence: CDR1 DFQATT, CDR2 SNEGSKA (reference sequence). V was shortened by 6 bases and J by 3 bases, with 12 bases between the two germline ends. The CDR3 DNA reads TGCAGTGCACCAGACTCATTCTATAATTCACCCCTCCACTTT. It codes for CSAPDSFYNSPLHF.

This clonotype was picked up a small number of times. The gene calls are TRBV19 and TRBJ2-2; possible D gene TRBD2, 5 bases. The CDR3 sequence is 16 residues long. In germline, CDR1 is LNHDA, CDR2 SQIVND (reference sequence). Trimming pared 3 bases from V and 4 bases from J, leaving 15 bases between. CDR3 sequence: CASSMGVKELTGELFF. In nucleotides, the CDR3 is TGTGCCAGTAGTATGGGAGTCAAAGAACTCACCGGGGAGCTGTTTTTT.

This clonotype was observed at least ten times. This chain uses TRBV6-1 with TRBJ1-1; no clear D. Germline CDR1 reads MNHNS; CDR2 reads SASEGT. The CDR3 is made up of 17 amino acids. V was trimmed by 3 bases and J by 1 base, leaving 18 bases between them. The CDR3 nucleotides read TGTGCCAGCAGTGACCCCCCCCGGGGATTGGGGAACACTGAAGCTTTCTTT. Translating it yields CASSDPPRGLGNTEAFF.

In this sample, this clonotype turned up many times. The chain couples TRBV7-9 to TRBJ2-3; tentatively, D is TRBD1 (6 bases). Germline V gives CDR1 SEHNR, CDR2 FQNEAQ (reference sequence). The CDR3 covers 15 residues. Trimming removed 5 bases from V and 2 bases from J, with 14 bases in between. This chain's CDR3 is CASSHRDTVTDTQYF. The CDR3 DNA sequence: TGTGCCAGCAGCCACCGGGACACAGTCACAGATACGCAGTATTTT.

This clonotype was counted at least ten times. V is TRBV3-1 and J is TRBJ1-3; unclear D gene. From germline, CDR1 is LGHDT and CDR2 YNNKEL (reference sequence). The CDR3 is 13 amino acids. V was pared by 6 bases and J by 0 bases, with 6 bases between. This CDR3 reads CASSGGSGNTIYF. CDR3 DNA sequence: TGTGCCAGCAGTGGTGGCTCTGGAAACACCATATATTTT.

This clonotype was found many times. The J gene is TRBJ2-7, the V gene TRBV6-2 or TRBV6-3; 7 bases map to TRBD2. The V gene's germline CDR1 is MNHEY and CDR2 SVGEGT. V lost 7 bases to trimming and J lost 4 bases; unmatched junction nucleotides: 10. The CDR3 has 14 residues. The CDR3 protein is CASTPAREGYEQYF. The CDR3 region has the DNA TGTGCCAGCACCCCCGCCAGGGAGGGGTACGAGCAGTACTTC.

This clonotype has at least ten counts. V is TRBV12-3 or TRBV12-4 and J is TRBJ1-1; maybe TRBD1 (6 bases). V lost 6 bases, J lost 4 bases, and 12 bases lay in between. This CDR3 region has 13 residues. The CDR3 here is CASRGGAGTEAFF. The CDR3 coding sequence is TGTGCCAGCAGGGGGGGGGCAGGCACTGAAGCTTTCTTT.

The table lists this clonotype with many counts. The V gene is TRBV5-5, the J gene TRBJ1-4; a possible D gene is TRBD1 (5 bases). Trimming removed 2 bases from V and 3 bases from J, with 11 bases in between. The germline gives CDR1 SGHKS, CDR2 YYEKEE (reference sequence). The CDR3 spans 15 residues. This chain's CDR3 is CASSFEGNPNEKLFF. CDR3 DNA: TGTGCCAGCAGCTTCGAGGGGAATCCTAATGAAAAACTGTTTTTT.

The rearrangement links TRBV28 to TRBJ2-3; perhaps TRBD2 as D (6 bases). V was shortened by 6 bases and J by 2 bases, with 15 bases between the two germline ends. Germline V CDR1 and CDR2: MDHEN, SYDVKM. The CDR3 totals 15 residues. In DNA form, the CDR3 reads TGTGCCAGCAGCTCAGTCGCGGGGATCACAGATACGCAGTATTTT. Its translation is CASSSVAGITDTQYF.

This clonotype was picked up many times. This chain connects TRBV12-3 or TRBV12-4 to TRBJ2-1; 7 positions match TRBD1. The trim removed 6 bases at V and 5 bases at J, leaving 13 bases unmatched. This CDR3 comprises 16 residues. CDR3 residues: CASRPQQGRSNNEQFF. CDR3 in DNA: TGTGCCAGCAGACCCCAACAGGGGAGATCTAACAATGAGCAGTTCTTC.

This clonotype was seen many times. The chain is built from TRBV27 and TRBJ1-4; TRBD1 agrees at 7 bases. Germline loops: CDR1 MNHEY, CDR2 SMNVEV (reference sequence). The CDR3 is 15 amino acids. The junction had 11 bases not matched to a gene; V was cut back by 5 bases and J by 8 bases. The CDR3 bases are TGTGCCAGCAGTACCATTACAGGGGTTGGGGAAAAACTGTTTTTT. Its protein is CASSTITGVGEKLFF.

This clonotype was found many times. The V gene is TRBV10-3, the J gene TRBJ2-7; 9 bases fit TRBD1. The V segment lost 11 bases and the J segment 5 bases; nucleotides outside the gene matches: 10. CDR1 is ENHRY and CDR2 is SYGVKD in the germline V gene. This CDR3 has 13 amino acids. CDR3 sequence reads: CASRWDRADEQYF. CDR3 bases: TGTGCCTCCCGATGGGACAGGGCTGACGAGCAGTACTTC.

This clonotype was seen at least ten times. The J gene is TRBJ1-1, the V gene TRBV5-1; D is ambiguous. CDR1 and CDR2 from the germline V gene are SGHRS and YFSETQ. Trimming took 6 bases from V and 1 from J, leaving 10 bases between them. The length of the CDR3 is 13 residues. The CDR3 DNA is TGCGCCAGCAAGGAAAATTGGAACACTGAAGCTTTCTTT. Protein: CASKENWNTEAFF.

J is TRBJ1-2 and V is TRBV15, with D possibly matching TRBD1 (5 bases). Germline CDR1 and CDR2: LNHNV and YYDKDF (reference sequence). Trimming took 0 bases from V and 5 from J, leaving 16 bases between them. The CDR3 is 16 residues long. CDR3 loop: CATSRDRGRQEYGYTF. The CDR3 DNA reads TGTGCCACCAGCAGAGATAGGGGACGGCAAGAATATGGCTACACCTTC.

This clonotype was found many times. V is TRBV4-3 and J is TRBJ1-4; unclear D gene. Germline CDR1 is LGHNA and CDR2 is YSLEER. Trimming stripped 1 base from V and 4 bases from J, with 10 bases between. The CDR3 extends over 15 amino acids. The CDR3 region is CASSQVLLINEKLFF. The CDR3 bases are TGCGCCAGCAGCCAAGTATTACTTATTAATGAAAAACTGTTTTTT.

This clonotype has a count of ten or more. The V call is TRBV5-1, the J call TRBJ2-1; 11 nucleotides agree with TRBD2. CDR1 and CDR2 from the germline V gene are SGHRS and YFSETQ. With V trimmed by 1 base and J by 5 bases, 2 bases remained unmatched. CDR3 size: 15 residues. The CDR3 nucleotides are TGCGCCAGCAGCTTGTTGACTAGCGGGAACAATGAGCAGTTCTTC. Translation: CASSLLTSGNNEQFF.

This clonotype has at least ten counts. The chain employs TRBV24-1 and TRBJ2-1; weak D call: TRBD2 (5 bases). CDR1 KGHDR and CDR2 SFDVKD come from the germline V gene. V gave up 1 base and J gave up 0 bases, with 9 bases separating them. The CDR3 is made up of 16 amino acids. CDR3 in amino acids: CATSDFRADSYNEQFF. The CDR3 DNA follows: TGTGCCACCAGTGATTTCCGAGCGGACTCCTACAATGAGCAGTTCTTC.

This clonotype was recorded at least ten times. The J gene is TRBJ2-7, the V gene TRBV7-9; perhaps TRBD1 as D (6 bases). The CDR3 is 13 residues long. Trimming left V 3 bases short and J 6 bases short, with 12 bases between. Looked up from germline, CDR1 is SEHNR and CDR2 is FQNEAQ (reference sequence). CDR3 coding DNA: TGTGCCAGCAGCTTTTCGACAGGCCCCGAGCAGTACTTC. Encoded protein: CASSFSTGPEQYF.

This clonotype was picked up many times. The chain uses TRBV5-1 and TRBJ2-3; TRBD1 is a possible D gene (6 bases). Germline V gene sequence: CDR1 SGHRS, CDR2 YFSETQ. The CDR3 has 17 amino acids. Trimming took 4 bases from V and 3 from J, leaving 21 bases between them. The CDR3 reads CASSLTVDSERTDTQYF. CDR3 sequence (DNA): TGCGCCAGCAGCCTTACTGTGGACAGTGAAAGGACAGATACGCAGTATTTT.

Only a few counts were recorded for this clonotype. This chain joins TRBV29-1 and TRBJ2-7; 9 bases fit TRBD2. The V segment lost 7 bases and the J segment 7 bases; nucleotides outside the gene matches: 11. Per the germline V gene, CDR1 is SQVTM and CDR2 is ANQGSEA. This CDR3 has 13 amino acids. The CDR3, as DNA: TGCAGCGCATACGGGCTAGCGGGAAATGAGCAGTACTTC. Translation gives CSAYGLAGNEQYF.